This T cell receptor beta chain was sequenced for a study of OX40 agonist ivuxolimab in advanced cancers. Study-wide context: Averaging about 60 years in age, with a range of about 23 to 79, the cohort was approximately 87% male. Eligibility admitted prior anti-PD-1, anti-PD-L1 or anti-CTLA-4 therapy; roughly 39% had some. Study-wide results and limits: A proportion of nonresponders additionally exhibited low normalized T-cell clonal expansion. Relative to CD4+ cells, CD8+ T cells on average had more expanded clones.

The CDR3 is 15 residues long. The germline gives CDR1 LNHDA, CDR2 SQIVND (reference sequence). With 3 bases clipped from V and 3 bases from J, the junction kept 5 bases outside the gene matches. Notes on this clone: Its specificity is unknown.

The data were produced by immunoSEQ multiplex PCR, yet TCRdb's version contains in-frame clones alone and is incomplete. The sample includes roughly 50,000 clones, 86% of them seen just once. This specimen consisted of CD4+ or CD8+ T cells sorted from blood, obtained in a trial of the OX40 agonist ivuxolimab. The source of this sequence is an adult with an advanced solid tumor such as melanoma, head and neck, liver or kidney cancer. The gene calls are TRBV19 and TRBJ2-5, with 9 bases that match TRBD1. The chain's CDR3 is CASSMAGTGKETQYF. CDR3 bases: TGTGCCAGTAGTATGGCAGGGACAGGGAAAGAGACCCAGTACTTC.